This entry lists 16 T cell receptor beta chains sequenced from one sample in a study of PD-1 blockade in classical Hodgkin lymphoma. Clones were sequenced by immunoSEQ multiplex PCR, and TCRdb holds only the in-frame ones, with some missing. The sample carries tens of thousands of clones, more than 70% recorded once. Each of the patients experienced relapse following autologous stem cell transplantation, and their brentuximab vedotin exposure differed. The material sequenced was peripheral blood mononuclear cells (PBMCs), taken at baseline. The receptors originated from a human donor with classical Hodgkin lymphoma.

This sequence joins TRBV9 and TRBJ2-3; D gene ambiguous. CDR1 and CDR2 from the germline V gene are SGDLS and YYNGEE. The length of the CDR3 is 17 residues. The V and J ends lost 0 bases and 6 bases respectively, with 20 bases between them. The CDR3 DNA follows: TGTGCCAGCAGCGTAGTAGGTCGGGCCCCAGGTGTGGATACGCAGTATTTT. Translating gives CASSVVGRAPGVDTQYF.

The chain joins TRBV27 to TRBJ2-4, with D tentatively TRBD2 (5 bases). CDR3 length: 12 amino acids. Germline lookup yields CDR1 MNHEY and CDR2 SMNVEV (reference sequence). Trimming cost V 6 bases and J 10 bases, with 13 bases left between them. The CDR3 region is CASRGIGGIQYF. CDR3 DNA: TGTGCCAGCAGGGGGATCGGAGGAATTCAGTACTTC.

The chain has TRBV28 and TRBJ2-3, with 8 positions matching TRBD1. This CDR3 comprises 16 residues. The germline CDR1 and CDR2 sequences are MDHEN and SYDVKM. The V gene end was trimmed by 6 bases and the J gene end by 4 bases; junction bases not matched to a gene: 12. CDR3 region: CASSPSTTGGPDTQYF. Here the CDR3 DNA reads TGTGCCAGCAGCCCTTCTACCACAGGGGGGCCAGATACGCAGTATTTT.

The rearrangement uses TRBV6-5 and TRBJ1-4; 8 bases match TRBD1. The length of the CDR3 is 14 residues. Per the germline V gene, CDR1 is MNHEY and CDR2 is SVGAGI. With 5 bases clipped from V and 8 bases from J, the junction kept 7 bases outside the gene matches. This chain's CDR3 is CASSTDRGWEKLFF. Here the CDR3 DNA reads TGTGCCAGCAGTACAGACAGGGGCTGGGAAAAACTGTTTTTT.

This clone came up once. The chain recombines TRBV7-2 with TRBJ2-2; 8 nucleotides align to TRBD2. V shed 2 bases, J shed 5 bases, and the junction held 10 bases outside the gene matches. Germline V CDR1 and CDR2: SGHTA, FQGNSA. The CDR3 runs to 17 residues. CDR3 coding DNA: TGTGCCAGCAGCTTAATTGGAAGCGGGGGTGGAACCGGGGAGCTGTTTTTT. This codes for CASSLIGSGGGTGELFF. The full variable domain, its missing parts supplied by reference TRBV7-2 and TRBJ2-2, is GAGVSQSPSNKVTEKGKDVELRCDPISGHTALYWYRQSLGQGLEFLIYFQGNSAPDKSGLPSDRFSAERTGGSVSTLTIQRTQQEDSAVYLCASSLIGSGGGTGELFFGEGSRLTVL.

This rearrangement joins TRBV5-8 to TRBJ1-5, with 7 bases lining up with TRBD1. J gave up 3 bases and V 0 bases, and 3 bases lay outside the gene matches. Germline V gives CDR1 SGHTS, CDR2 YDEGEE. CDR3 length equals 15 residues. This chain's CDR3 is CASSLGGTVNQPQHF. As DNA, the CDR3 is TGTGCCAGCAGCTTGGGTGGGACAGTCAATCAGCCCCAGCATTTT.

The chain couples TRBV6-5 to TRBJ1-1; 9 positions match TRBD1. The CDR3 extends over 15 amino acids. The junction had 9 bases not matched to a gene; V was cut back by 6 bases and J by 4 bases. Germline V gene sequence: CDR1 MNHEY, CDR2 SVGAGI. The CDR3, as DNA: TGTGCCAGCAGGTCCGGGACAGGGTTAATCACTGAAGCTTTCTTT. Its translation: CASRSGTGLITEAFF.

V is TRBV5-6 and J is TRBJ1-5, with D maybe TRBD1 (5 bases). CDR1 and CDR2 (germline): SGHDT, YYEEEE. Trimming took 1 base from V and 1 from J, leaving 9 bases between them. The CDR3 runs 15 residues. The CDR3 loop reads CASSLREGSNQPQHF. CDR3 sequence (DNA): TGTGCCAGCAGCTTGCGGGAGGGGAGCAATCAGCCCCAGCATTTT.

The V call is TRBV18, the J call TRBJ2-5, with 9 bases matching TRBD1. The length of the CDR3 is 17 residues. In germline, CDR1 is KGHSH, CDR2 LQKENI. V lost 1 base to trimming and J lost 4 bases; unmatched junction nucleotides: 10. This CDR3 is CASSPQVITGGRETQYF. The CDR3 DNA reads TGTGCCAGCTCACCACAAGTAATTACAGGGGGCAGAGAGACCCAGTACTTC.

The chain uses TRBV7-9 and TRBJ2-5; D gene ambiguous. Germline loops: CDR1 SEHNR, CDR2 FQNEAQ (reference sequence). The CDR3 runs to 13 residues. Trimming cost V 6 bases and J 5 bases, with 13 bases left between them. The DNA of the CDR3 is TGTGCCAGCAGTCCTCATCGGATCGAGACCCAGTACTTC. Protein: CASSPHRIETQYF. Using reference TRBV7-9 and TRBJ2-5 for the parts outside the CDR3, the full variable domain is DTGVSQNPRHKITKRGQNVTFRCDPISEHNRLYWYRQTLGQGPEFLTYFQNEAQLEKSRLLSDRFSAERPKGSFSTLEIQRTEQGDSAMYLCASSPHRIETQYFGPGTRLLVL.

V is TRBV7-6 and J is TRBJ1-1; tentative D call: TRBD1 (5 bases). Germline-derived CDR1 and CDR2 are SGHVS and FNYEAQ. V was clipped by 2 bases and J by 0 bases, with 13 bases between them. This CDR3 region has 16 residues. CDR3 coding DNA: TGTGCCAGCAGCTTAATGGGGACTAATATGAACACTGAAGCTTTCTTT. Its protein product is CASSLMGTNMNTEAFF.

V and J are TRBV7-9 and TRBJ1-2; TRBD1 matches at 7 bases. Germline CDR1 is SEHNR and CDR2 is FQNEAQ (reference sequence). The trim removed 0 bases at V and 2 bases at J, leaving 6 bases unmatched. The CDR3 extends over 16 amino acids. CDR3 sequence: CASSLAEGGGNYGYTF. CDR3 in DNA: TGTGCCAGCAGCTTAGCGGAGGGAGGGGGCAACTATGGCTACACCTTC.

The count of this clone is one. The chain joins TRBV6-1 to TRBJ1-6; weak D call: TRBD1 (5 bases). Deletions cut 2 bases from V and 11 bases from J, with 10 bases between. The V gene's germline CDR1 is MNHNS and CDR2 SASEGT. The length of the CDR3 is 13 residues. The CDR3 DNA sequence: TGTGCCAGCAGTGAACTTAGGGGAACACCCCTCCACTTT. Protein product: CASSELRGTPLHF.

This sequence joins TRBV6-4 and TRBJ2-6; 9 positions match TRBD2. Germline values: CDR1 MRHNA, CDR2 SNTAGT. The CDR3 has 17 amino acids. V lost 0 bases, J lost 0 bases, and 0 bases stayed unmatched. CDR3 DNA sequence: TGTGCCAGCAGTGACTCTAGCGGGGGCTCTGGGGCCAACGTCCTGACTTTC. Its protein product is CASSDSSGGSGANVLTF.

The chain is built from TRBV6-1 and TRBJ2-7; 9 nucleotides match TRBD1. The CDR3 totals 14 residues. From germline, CDR1 is MNHNS and CDR2 SASEGT. V trimming: 5 bases; J trimming: 7 bases; junction bases outside the gene matches: 9. The CDR3 region is CASSPGQGGDEQYF. The CDR3 DNA is TGTGCCAGCAGTCCGGGACAGGGCGGTGATGAGCAGTACTTC.

The chain carries TRBV7-8 and TRBJ1-2; D uncertain. The V end lost 1 base, the J end lost 14 bases, and 11 bases lay between the germline ends. Germline values: CDR1 SGHVS, CDR2 FQNEAQ. CDR3 length equals 11 residues. The CDR3 DNA reads TGTGCCAGCAGCTTAGGGCCCGAAGAAACCTTC. Amino acid sequence: CASSLGPEETF.